The entry that follows covers one T cell receptor (beta chain) sequence. What it recognizes is unknown. The data stem from a study of persistence of HIV-infected CD4 T cells. Findings and limits, study-wide: Proviral oligoclonality tracked with TCR oligoclonality within the same sorted cells. CMV- and Gag-responding cells had lower TCRbeta richness than CD3/CD28-responding cells.

The immunoSEQ assay was version 4, run in survey mode. The table came from immunoSEQ multiplex PCR; TCRdb's copy has only in-frame clones and leaves some out. There are over 25,000 clones in the sample; about four fifths occur only once, and around 0.94% lies in the top ten. Cells were stimulated with CMV-infected fibroblast lysates at 10 ug/mL. Memory cells lacking CD40L and CD69 with high CD45RO were sorted. For at least 4 years, plasma HIV-1 RNA was undetectable (<50 copies/mL). Germline values: CDR1 MRHNA, CDR2 SNTAGT. This CDR3 region has 15 residues. Trimming removed 4 bases at V and 5 bases at J, with 17 bases between.

This chain uses TRBV6-4 with TRBJ1-1; D may be TRBD1 (5 bases). The sequencing used CD4+ T cells sorted from PBMCs after approximately 19-hour stimulation, collected from a patient who received antiretroviral therapy. This clonotype was sampled from an adult man with HIV who was CMV-seropositive. The CDR3 protein is CASSVVWEGVTEAFF. The DNA for the CDR3 is TGTGCCAGCAGTGTCGTGTGGGAAGGGGTAACTGAAGCTTTCTTT.